A single T cell receptor (beta chain) is shown here with its context. This entry comes from a study of shared T cell receptors in the human thymus. Clones were read by immunoSEQ multiplex PCR, and TCRdb kept only the in-frame ones, dropping some. The sample contains hundreds of thousands of clones, approximately 89% of which appear only once. The CDR3 spans 14 residues. Losses at the gene ends were 6 bases for V and 5 bases for J; bases not matched to a gene: 8. Germline CDR1 reads MGHDK; CDR2 reads SYGVNS. The same sample was also used in a study of human thymus T cells. That work adds: V and J genes seemed to be used with bias in thymic and blood repertoires. Unrelated individuals were reported by related research to share highly overlapping thymic repertoires.

The TCR comes from a boy in the first two years of life with a congenital heart defect. Specimen: thymocytes. The chain couples TRBV25-1 to TRBJ2-5; 8 bases agree with TRBD2. The CDR3 DNA reads TGTGCCAGCAGCGCAGCGGGGGCGGGGGAGACCCAGTACTTC. Its translation is CASSAAGAGETQYF.